One sample yielded the 17 T cell receptor beta chains listed below, sequenced in a study of patients and donors after allogeneic stem cell transplantation. TCRdb independently ran MiXCR on the RT-PCR reads; one entry per CDR3 protein. In the table there are 87,000 or so distinct CDR3 sequences, 4% to 5% of which are singletons. The sequencing input was blood, either unsorted or a sorted T cell fraction (not recorded which). These receptor sequences come from a human donor who was either an allogeneic HSCT recipient or a stem cell or donor lymphocyte infusion donor (not recorded which). It is not recorded whose cells these are; they may come from a transplant donor.

The table lists this clonotype with a few counts. V usage is TRBV30 and J usage is TRBJ2-7, with TRBD2 identical over 8 bases. V trimming: 3 bases; J trimming: 0 bases; junction bases outside the gene matches: 7. The germline gives CDR1 GTSNPN, CDR2 SVGIG (reference sequence). This CDR3 spans 15 amino acids. CDR3 in DNA: TGTGCCTGGAGCCCCCCGGGGGGGGACTCCTACGAGCAGTACTTC. It yields the protein CAWSPPGGDSYEQYF. The entire variable domain, with the rest obtained from reference TRBV30 and TRBJ2-7, is as follows: SQTIHQWPATLVQPVGSPLSLECTVEGTSNPNLYWYRQAAGRGLQLLFYSVGIGQISSEVPQNLSASRPQDRQFILSSKKLLLSDSGFYLCAWSPPGGDSYEQYFGPGTRLTVT.

This clonotype was detected many times. The rearrangement links TRBV20-1 to TRBJ1-4; 7 nucleotides align to TRBD1. The CDR3 loop spans 12 amino acids. Germline V CDR1 and CDR2: DFQATT, SNEGSKA (reference sequence). With 8 bases clipped from V and 3 bases from J, the junction kept 3 bases outside the gene matches. The CDR3 sequence is CSYRGPNEKLFF. The DNA of the CDR3 is TGCAGTTACAGGGGTCCTAATGAAAAACTGTTTTTT.

The V gene is TRBV6-2 or TRBV6-3, the J gene TRBJ1-5; TRBD1 aligns across 8 bases. The CDR3 totals 20 residues. J was trimmed by 1 base and V by 5 bases; bases with no gene match: 19. Looked up from germline, CDR1 is MNHEY and CDR2 is SVGEGT. The CDR3 region has the DNA TGTGCCAGCAGTCACGCCAGAAGGACAGGGTTGAACGTGAGCAATCAGCCCCAGCATTTT. This gives the protein CASSHARRTGLNVSNQPQHF.

This clonotype was recorded at least ten times. The CDR3 nucleotides read TGTGCCAGCAGCCTGGGCCAACCGGGGGAGCAGTACTTC. This encodes CASSLGQPGEQYF. V and J are TRBV11-2 and TRBJ2-7; perhaps TRBD2 as D (5 bases). V was pared by 5 bases and J by 7 bases, with 15 bases between. The length of the CDR3 is 13 residues. From germline, CDR1 is SGHAT and CDR2 FQNNGV.

This clonotype was counted ten times or more. V gene TRBV7-6 combines with J gene TRBJ2-2; 11 nucleotides match TRBD2. This CDR3 is 16 amino acids long. Unmatched junction bases numbered 4, after V lost 1 base and J lost 6 bases. In germline, CDR1 is SGHVS, CDR2 FNYEAQ. DNA for the CDR3: TGTGCCAGCAGCTTAGAGGCTAGCGGGAGGCCCGGGGAGCTGTTTTTT. It translates to CASSLEASGRPGELFF.

This clonotype was counted ten times or more. The chain links TRBV7-9 to TRBJ1-3; TRBD1 might be the D (5 bases). V gave up 5 bases and J gave up 1 base, with 12 bases separating them. Germline CDR1 and CDR2: SEHNR and FQNEAQ (reference sequence). The CDR3 contains 15 residues. CDR3 amino acids: CASSPTSGSGNTIYF. The CDR3 DNA reads as TGTGCCAGCAGCCCAACTTCAGGGTCTGGAAACACCATATATTTT.

This rearrangement joins TRBV20-1 to TRBJ2-1; TRBD2 matches at 8 bases. The V and J ends lost 1 base and 3 bases, in that order; junction bases with no gene match: 5. CDR1 and CDR2 from the germline V gene are DFQATT and SNEGSKA (reference sequence). This CDR3 has 15 amino acids. The CDR3 loop is CSARVAGRHYNEQFF. The CDR3 DNA reads as TGCAGTGCTAGAGTAGCGGGGAGACACTACAATGAGCAGTTCTTC.

This clonotype has ten or more counts. V gene TRBV25-1 combines with J gene TRBJ2-1; the match to TRBD2 covers 14 bases. Per germline, CDR1 MGHDK and CDR2 SYGVNS. This CDR3 is 18 amino acids long. CDR3 protein: CGPRGSGLAGDSYNEQFF. Here the CDR3 DNA reads TGTGGTCCCAGGGGGTCGGGACTAGCGGGAGACTCCTACAATGAGCAGTTCTTC.

This clonotype was counted ten times or more. The V and J genes are TRBV7-2 and TRBJ1-1; TRBD1 might be the D (5 bases). CDR3 length: 15 residues. V was clipped by 3 bases and J by 4 bases, with 15 bases between them. CDR1 is SGHTA and CDR2 is FQGNSA in the germline V gene. The CDR3 is CASSLGVGGFTEAFF. Here the CDR3 DNA reads TGTGCCAGCAGCTTGGGCGTCGGGGGTTTCACTGAAGCTTTCTTT.

This clonotype was found a few times. The V call is TRBV11-1, the J call TRBJ1-1; D perhaps matches TRBD1 (6 bases). The CDR3 length is 14 residues. CDR1 is SGHAT, CDR2 FQDESV, per germline (reference sequence). The germline V and J ends were trimmed by 5 bases and 10 bases, with 20 bases remaining between them. CDR3 nucleotide sequence: TGTGCCAGCAGCGATACAGGGATAGTTCAAGGAGCTTTCTTT. Its protein product is CASSDTGIVQGAFF.

This clonotype has at least ten counts. The chain joins TRBV7-3 to TRBJ2-1, with 14 nucleotides matching TRBD2. Per the germline V gene, CDR1 is SGHTA and CDR2 is FQGTGA. CDR3 length equals 16 residues. The junction had 1 base not matched to a gene; V was cut back by 3 bases and J by 3 bases. CDR3 in amino acids: CASSLGTSGGYNEQFF. Written as DNA, the CDR3 is TGTGCCAGCAGCTTGGGGACTAGCGGGGGCTACAATGAGCAGTTCTTC.

Ten or more counts support this clonotype. This chain uses TRBV20-1 with TRBJ2-7, with TRBD2 matching 8 bases. Germline lookup yields CDR1 DFQATT and CDR2 SNEGSKA (reference sequence). V lost 0 bases and J lost 0; bases outside the gene matches: 13. The CDR3 runs to 18 residues. The CDR3 sequence is CSARDFGVGGGSSYEQYF. The CDR3 nucleotides are TGCAGTGCTAGAGATTTCGGTGTTGGCGGGGGGAGCTCCTACGAGCAGTACTTC.

This clonotype was detected many times. The chain links TRBV2 to TRBJ1-5, with D unresolved. V lost 3 bases and J 2 bases, leaving 17 bases between the germline ends. CDR3 length: 17 residues. The germline CDR1 and CDR2 sequences are SNHLY and FYNNEI. The CDR3: CASSDPGLAVGNQPQHF. The CDR3 bases are TGTGCCAGCAGTGACCCCGGACTAGCCGTCGGCAATCAGCCCCAGCATTTT.

This clonotype was recorded at least ten times. The genes are TRBV20-1 and TRBJ2-7; D ambiguous. Germline V gives CDR1 DFQATT, CDR2 SNEGSKA (reference sequence). V was shortened by 0 bases and J by 2 bases, with 11 bases between the two germline ends. This CDR3 is 14 amino acids long. As DNA, the CDR3 is TGCAGTGCTAGAGAGACCATTAGTACCTACGAGCAGTACTTC. Protein sequence: CSARETISTYEQYF.

Notes on this clonotype: Since a much larger clone is just one base distant, this may be a read error. The gene calls are TRBV5-5 and TRBJ1-1; a weak D match, TRBD1 (6 bases). The length of the CDR3 is 14 residues. V was trimmed by 4 bases and J by 4 bases, leaving 14 bases between them. Per germline, CDR1 SGHKS and CDR2 YYEKEE (reference sequence). This chain's CDR3 is CASSPGAVITEAFF. CDR3 nucleotide sequence: TGTGCCAGCAGCCCAGGGGCGGTGATCACTGAAGCTTTCTTT.

This clonotype appeared many times. The chain joins TRBV20-1 to TRBJ1-4; no firm D call. Germline lookup yields CDR1 DFQATT and CDR2 SNEGSKA (reference sequence). There are 15 residues in the CDR3. The ends were cut back, 1 base at V and 5 bases at J, with 14 bases in the middle. Here the CDR3 DNA reads TGCAGTGCTAGAGGTCGAAAGTGGGGAAATGAAAAACTGTTTTTT. Amino acid sequence: CSARGRKWGNEKLFF.

This chain connects TRBV19 to TRBJ2-2; 9 bases align to TRBD2. The J segment lost 1 base and the V segment lost 7 bases, leaving 22 bases of the junction unmatched. Germline CDR1 reads LNHDA; CDR2 reads SQIVND (reference sequence). The CDR3 runs to 21 residues. Here the CDR3 reads CASTPGGYRLAETLNTGELFF. The CDR3 DNA is TGTGCCAGTACCCCTGGGGGGTATAGACTAGCGGAAACCTTGAACACCGGGGAGCTGTTTTTT.